Below, 5 T cell receptor beta chains from the same sample are listed, as sequenced in a study of identical twins. TCRdb recomputed calls from the 5' RACE reads with MiXCR, one row per CDR3 protein. The sample has 520,000 or so distinct CDR3 sequences, roughly a fifth seen once; the top ten hold 0.8% to 1%. This same sample was also taken into another study, of T cells expressing NK-cell markers.

Sequencing used CD4+ T cells sorted from blood. The receptors stem from a woman younger than 35 in good health.

This clonotype was detected many times. The CDR3 bases are TGTGCCAGCAGTCGAGACAGGGGGAGATCACCCCTCCACTTT. Protein: CASSRDRGRSPLHF. The gene calls are TRBV12-3 or TRBV12-4 and TRBJ1-6, with 9 bases that match TRBD1. The junction had 6 bases not matched to a gene; V was cut back by 5 bases and J by 10 bases. The CDR3 runs 14 residues.

This chain connects TRBV15 to TRBJ1-4, with D uncertain. The CDR3 is made up of 15 amino acids. The ends were cut back, 0 bases at V and 3 bases at J, with 8 bases in the middle. In germline, CDR1 is LNHNV, CDR2 YYDKDF (reference sequence). CDR3 in DNA: TGTGCCACCAGCAGAGATCTGGGCTCTAATGAAAAACTGTTTTTT. This sequence encodes CATSRDLGSNEKLFF.

V gene TRBV5-1 combines with J gene TRBJ2-3; 10 bases match TRBD2. Germline lookup yields CDR1 SGHRS and CDR2 YFSETQ. The CDR3 covers 15 residues. V gave up 4 bases and J gave up 5 bases; unmatched junction bases: 7. Here the CDR3 reads CASSPTSGRGDTQYF. CDR3 nucleotides: TGCGCCAGCAGCCCCACGAGCGGGAGGGGAGATACGCAGTATTTT.

The CDR3 is CASSSPGTPSHEQYF. CDR3 sequence (DNA): TGTGCCAGCAGCTCACCCGGGACTCCTTCCCACGAGCAGTACTTC. The gene calls are TRBV7-9 and TRBJ2-7; maybe TRBD2 (6 bases). V was shortened by 4 bases and J by 5 bases, with 18 bases between the two germline ends. Germline CDR1 reads SEHNR; CDR2 reads FQNEAQ (reference sequence). The CDR3 totals 15 residues.

The J gene is TRBJ1-6, the V gene TRBV2; a weak D match, TRBD1 (5 bases). Looked up from germline, CDR1 is SNHLY and CDR2 is FYNNEI. The CDR3 runs to 14 residues. Between the trimmed V and J ends, which lost 10 bases and 3 bases, there was a span of 13 bases. The CDR3 loop reads CATISDSYNSPLHF. The CDR3 DNA is TGTGCCACCATCTCCGACAGCTATAATTCACCCCTCCACTTT. The entire variable domain, with the rest obtained from reference TRBV2 and TRBJ1-6, is as follows: EPEVTQTPSHQVTQMGQEVILRCVPISNHLYFYWYRQILGQKVEFLVSFYNNEISEKSEIFDDQFSVERPDGSNFTLKIRSTKLEDSAMYFCATISDSYNSPLHFGNGTRLTVT.